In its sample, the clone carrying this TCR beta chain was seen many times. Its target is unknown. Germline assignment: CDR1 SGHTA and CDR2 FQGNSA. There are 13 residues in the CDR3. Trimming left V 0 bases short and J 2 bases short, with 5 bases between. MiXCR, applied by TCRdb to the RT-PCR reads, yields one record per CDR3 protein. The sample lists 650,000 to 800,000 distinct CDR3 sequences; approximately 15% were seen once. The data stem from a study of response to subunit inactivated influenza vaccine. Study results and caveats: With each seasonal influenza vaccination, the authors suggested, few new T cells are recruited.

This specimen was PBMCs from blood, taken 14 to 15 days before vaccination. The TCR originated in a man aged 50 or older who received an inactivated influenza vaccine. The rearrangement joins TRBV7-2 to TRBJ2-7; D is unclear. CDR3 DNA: TGTGCCAGCAGCTTAGCCGTCCCCTACGAGCAGTACTTC. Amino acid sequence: CASSLAVPYEQYF.